A selection of T cell receptor beta chains follows, all from one sample in a study of Ad26.COV2.S vaccination and SARS-CoV-2 variants. Using immunoSEQ multiplex PCR, the repertoire was profiled, and TCRdb retains in-frame clones only, with some absent. The sample lists hundreds of thousands of clones, approximately 92% occurring once. This specimen was peripheral blood, taken in a trial of Ad26.COV2.S vaccine versus placebo. The receptors shown here come from a person aged 18-60 years who received the Ad26.COV2.S COVID-19 vaccine or a placebo. The CDR3 runs from the conserved cysteine through the conserved F or W. Each record gives: CDR3 DNA, CDR3 protein, D gene, V gene, J gene, clone size. A D gene is named only where the DNA matches it firmly. Clone size is not always given. Where it is, it says once, few, many or a class for expanded clones.

cdr3_nt: TGTGCCAGCAGTTATTCGTCGAGCTCCTACGAGCAGTACTTC
cdr3_aa: CASSYSSSSYEQYF
d_call: -
v_call: TRBV6-5
j_call: TRBJ2-7
clone_size: many

cdr3_nt: TGTGCCAGCAGCTACTGGGGACACCCACCCGGTTCACCCCTCCACTTT
cdr3_aa: CASSYWGHPPGSPLHF
d_call: -
v_call: TRBV25-1
j_call: TRBJ1-6
clone_size: -

cdr3_nt: TGCGCCAGCAGCTTGATCGGCACAGATACGCAGTATTTT
cdr3_aa: CASSLIGTDTQYF
d_call: -
v_call: TRBV5-1
j_call: TRBJ2-3
clone_size: -

cdr3_nt: TGTGCCAGCAGCCCAGGGGCGAACACCGGGGAGCTGTTTTTT
cdr3_aa: CASSPGANTGELFF
d_call: -
v_call: TRBV11-3
j_call: TRBJ2-2
clone_size: -

cdr3_nt: TGCGCCAGCAGCCCCCTGACAGGGGCCTTGAACACTGAAGCTTTCTTT
cdr3_aa: CASSPLTGALNTEAFF
d_call: TRBD1
v_call: TRBV5-1
j_call: TRBJ1-1
clone_size: -

cdr3_nt: TGTGCCAGCAGCTTACCTCCAGGACAGGCGTTTACTGAAGCTTTCTTT
cdr3_aa: CASSLPPGQAFTEAFF
d_call: TRBD1
v_call: TRBV7-9
j_call: TRBJ1-1
clone_size: -

cdr3_nt: TGTGCCAGCATGATAAGTCTCAGGGTCAATCAGCCCCAGCATTTT
cdr3_aa: CASMISLRVNQPQHF
d_call: -
v_call: TRBV21-1
j_call: TRBJ1-5
clone_size: -

cdr3_nt: TGCGCCAGCAGCCCGACTCGGGGGATACAGGCGTACTACGAGCAGTACTTC
cdr3_aa: CASSPTRGIQAYYEQYF
d_call: -
v_call: TRBV4-3
j_call: TRBJ2-7
clone_size: -

cdr3_nt: TGTGCCAGCAGTTACGGGTTTGAGCAGTTCTTC
cdr3_aa: CASSYGFEQFF
d_call: -
v_call: TRBV6-5
j_call: TRBJ2-1
clone_size: few

cdr3_nt: TGCAGCGTTGAAGAAGCGGGTTCGGGGCAGTACTTC
cdr3_aa: CSVEEAGSGQYF
d_call: -
v_call: TRBV29-1
j_call: TRBJ2-7
clone_size: few

cdr3_nt: TGTGCCAGCAGCCCACGACTAGCACGGGAGCAGTTCTTC
cdr3_aa: CASSPRLAREQFF
d_call: TRBD2
v_call: TRBV6-2/TRBV6-3
j_call: TRBJ2-1
clone_size: -

cdr3_nt: TGTGCCAGCAGTTACGATGGGACAGGGGGACAGCCCCAGCATTTT
cdr3_aa: CASSYDGTGGQPQHF
d_call: TRBD1
v_call: TRBV6-5
j_call: TRBJ1-5
clone_size: -

cdr3_nt: TGTGCCAGCAGCCCCCGGGACGGGTATAGGGAGACCCAGTACTTC
cdr3_aa: CASSPRDGYRETQYF
d_call: -
v_call: TRBV9
j_call: TRBJ2-5
clone_size: -

cdr3_nt: TGTGCCAGCAGCGATAGAAGACGGACGAACACTGAAGCTTTCTTT
cdr3_aa: CASSDRRRTNTEAFF
d_call: -
v_call: TRBV13
j_call: TRBJ1-1
clone_size: -

cdr3_nt: TGTGCCAGCAGCGCCGAGGGTTGGGGTGAGCAGTTCTTC
cdr3_aa: CASSAEGWGEQFF
d_call: -
v_call: TRBV9
j_call: TRBJ2-1
clone_size: once

cdr3_nt: TGTGCCAGCAGTTACGACACAAACTATGGCTACACCTTC
cdr3_aa: CASSYDTNYGYTF
d_call: -
v_call: TRBV6-5
j_call: TRBJ1-2
clone_size: -

cdr3_nt: TGTGCCAGCAGCCGCGGACAGCCTCACCTTGAGCAGTTCTTC
cdr3_aa: CASSRGQPHLEQFF
d_call: -
v_call: TRBV7-9
j_call: TRBJ2-1
clone_size: -

cdr3_nt: TGTGCCAGCAGCCCATGGGTAGCGGGAGGGGCCGGGGAGCTGTTTTTT
cdr3_aa: CASSPWVAGGAGELFF
d_call: TRBD2
v_call: TRBV3-1/TRBV3-2
j_call: TRBJ2-2
clone_size: -

cdr3_nt: TGTGCCAGCAGCTTAGTTTCTGGCAGGGTGAATGAGCAGTTCTTC
cdr3_aa: CASSLVSGRVNEQFF
d_call: -
v_call: TRBV7-9
j_call: TRBJ2-1
clone_size: once

cdr3_nt: TGTGCCAGCAACCGGGGGGCTGTGGGCACCTACAATGAGCAGTTCTTC
cdr3_aa: CASNRGAVGTYNEQFF
d_call: -
v_call: TRBV5-6
j_call: TRBJ2-1
clone_size: -

cdr3_nt: TGTGCCAGCAGCTTAGCCCCCACACGAACTGAAGCTTTCTTT
cdr3_aa: CASSLAPTRTEAFF
d_call: -
v_call: TRBV7-9
j_call: TRBJ1-1
clone_size: -